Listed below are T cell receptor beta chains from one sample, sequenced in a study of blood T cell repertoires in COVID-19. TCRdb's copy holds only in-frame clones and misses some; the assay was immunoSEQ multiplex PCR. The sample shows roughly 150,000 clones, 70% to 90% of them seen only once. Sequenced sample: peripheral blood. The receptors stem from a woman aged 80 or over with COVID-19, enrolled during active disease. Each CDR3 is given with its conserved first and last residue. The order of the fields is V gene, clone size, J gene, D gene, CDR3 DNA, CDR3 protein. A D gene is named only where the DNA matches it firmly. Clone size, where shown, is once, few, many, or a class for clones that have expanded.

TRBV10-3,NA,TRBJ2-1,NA,TGTGCCATCAGCAGACAAGAGAATGAGCAGTTCTTC,CAISRQENEQFF
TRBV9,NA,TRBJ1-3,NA,TGTGCCAGCAGCGTAGCTACCCGGGGGTTTGGTGGAAACACCATATATTTT,CASSVATRGFGGNTIYF
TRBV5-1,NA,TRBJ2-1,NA,TGCGCCAGCAGTGGGGGGTCCTTACTCAATGAGCAGTTCTTC,CASSGGSLLNEQFF
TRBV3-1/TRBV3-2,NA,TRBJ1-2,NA,TGTGCCAGCAGCTTCCCGACTGGGAACTATGGCTACACCTTC,CASSFPTGNYGYTF
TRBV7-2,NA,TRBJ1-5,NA,TGTGCCAGCAGCTTAAGGGGTGCGGGGGTCGGCAATCAGCCCCAGCATTTT,CASSLRGAGVGNQPQHF
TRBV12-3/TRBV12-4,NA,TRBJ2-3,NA,TGTGCCAGCAGTTCCTACAGGGCGGATACGCAGTATTTT,CASSSYRADTQYF
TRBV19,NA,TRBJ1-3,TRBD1,TGTGCCAGTAGTAGCCCTCAGGGACAGCCTGGAAACACCATATATTTT,CASSSPQGQPGNTIYF
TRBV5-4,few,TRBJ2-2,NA,TGTGCCAGCAGCTTCGGTTCGACCGGGGAGCTGTTTTTT,CASSFGSTGELFF
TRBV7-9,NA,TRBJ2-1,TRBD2,TGTGCCAGCAGCTCCCTTCTCCCGGGACTAGTCATCGGTGAGCAGTTCTTC,CASSSLLPGLVIGEQFF
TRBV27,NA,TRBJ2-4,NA,TGTGCCAGCAGTCCCCGTTTAGCCAAAAACATTCAGTACTTC,CASSPRLAKNIQYF
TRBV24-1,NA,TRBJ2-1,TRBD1,TGTGCCACCAGTGAACCGTCCGGGACAGACTACAATGAGCAGTTCTTC,CATSEPSGTDYNEQFF
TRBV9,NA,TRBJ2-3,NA,TGTGCCAGCAGCCTCTCGCGGGTCACAGATACGCAGTATTTT,CASSLSRVTDTQYF
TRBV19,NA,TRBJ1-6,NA,TGTGCCAGTAGCCTACAGGGTCTAGAGTCACCCCTCCACTTT,CASSLQGLESPLHF
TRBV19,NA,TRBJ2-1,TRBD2,TGTGCCAGTAGTGCCCGACTAGCGGGAGACTACAATGAGCAGTTCTTC,CASSARLAGDYNEQFF
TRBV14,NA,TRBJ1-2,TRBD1,TGTGCCAGCAGCCAAGTGAGGACAGGGCTGATATCAGGAGGCTACACCTTC,CASSQVRTGLISGGYTF
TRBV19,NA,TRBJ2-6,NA,TGTGCCAGTAGCGAGTTCGGGGCCAACGTCCTGACTTTC,CASSEFGANVLTF
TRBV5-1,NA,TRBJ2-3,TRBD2,TGCGCCAGCAGCTTCGGGGGGGAAAATACGCAGTATTTT,CASSFGGENTQYF
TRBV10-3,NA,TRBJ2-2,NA,TGTGCCATCAGTGGACAGGGAGGACGCACCGGGGAGCTGTTTTTT,CAISGQGGRTGELFF
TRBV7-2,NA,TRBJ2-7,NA,TGTGCCAGCAGCGAGAGCTCCTACGAGCAGTACTTC,CASSESSYEQYF
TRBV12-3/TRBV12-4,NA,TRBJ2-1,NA,TGTGCCAGCAGGAGGACTGAACGCAATGAGCAGTTCTTC,CASRRTERNEQFF
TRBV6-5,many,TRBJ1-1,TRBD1,TGTGCCAGCAGTCCACAACAGGGGGTGAACACTGAAGCTTTCTTT,CASSPQQGVNTEAFF
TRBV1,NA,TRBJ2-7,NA,TGCACCAGCAGCCAAGAGTCGGGGAAAGGGTTCTCCTACGAGCAGTACTTC,CTSSQESGKGFSYEQYF
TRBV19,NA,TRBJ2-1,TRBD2,TGTGCCAGCACGACTAGCGGGAGGGACAATGAGCAGTTCTTC,CASTTSGRDNEQFF
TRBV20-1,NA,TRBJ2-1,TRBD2,TGCAGTGCTAGTCGAGGGTGGACTAGTAACCATGAGCAGTTCTTC,CSASRGWTSNHEQFF
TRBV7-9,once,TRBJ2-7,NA,TGTGCCAGCAGCTTGGGGGGGCATTACGAGCAGTACTTC,CASSLGGHYEQYF
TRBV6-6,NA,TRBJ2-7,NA,TGTGCCAGCAGTTCCCCGGGTCAGTCCTACGAGCAGTACTTC,CASSSPGQSYEQYF
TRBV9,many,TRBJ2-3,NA,TGTGCCAGCAGCCCTCCGCCCGGGGATACGCAGTATTTT,CASSPPPGDTQYF
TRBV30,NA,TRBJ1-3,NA,TGTGCCTGGAGTGTGGGACTCCTGGGCGCTGGAAACACCATATATTTT,CAWSVGLLGAGNTIYF
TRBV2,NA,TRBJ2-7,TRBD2,TGTGCCAGCAGGGCTTGGGGAGCGGGGGGATACGAGCAGTACTTC,CASRAWGAGGYEQYF
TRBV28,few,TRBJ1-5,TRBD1,TGTGCCAGCAGCAATGCACAGGGGGCAGGTGGCAATCAGCCCCAGCATTTT,CASSNAQGAGGNQPQHF
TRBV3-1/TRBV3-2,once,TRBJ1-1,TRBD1,TGTGCCAGCAGCCTGACAGGGGGAACTGAAGCTTTCTTT,CASSLTGGTEAFF
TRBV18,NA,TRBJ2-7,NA,TGTGCCAGCTCACCAGGACAGACCGGCATTTACGAGCAGTACTTC,CASSPGQTGIYEQYF
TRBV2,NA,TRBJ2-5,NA,TGTGCCAGCAGCTCAAATAGGGGGGAGACCCAGTACTTC,CASSSNRGETQYF
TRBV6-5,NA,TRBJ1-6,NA,TGTGCCAGCAGTTACTCGACAAGTAATTCACCCCTCCACTTT,CASSYSTSNSPLHF
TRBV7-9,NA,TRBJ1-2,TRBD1,TGTGCCAGCAGCCAGGACAGGGACGGTGGCTACACCTTC,CASSQDRDGGYTF
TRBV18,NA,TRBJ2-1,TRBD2,TGTGCCAGCTCGCCGTCTAGCGGGGAGCAGTTCTTC,CASSPSSGEQFF
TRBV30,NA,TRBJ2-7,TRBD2,TGTGCCTGGAGGGGGGGGACGGTCGCCTACGAGCAGTACTTC,CAWRGGTVAYEQYF
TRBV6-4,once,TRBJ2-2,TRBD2,TGTGCCAGCAGTCTTCGCGGGAGTTTCAACACCGGGGAGCTGTTTTTT,CASSLRGSFNTGELFF
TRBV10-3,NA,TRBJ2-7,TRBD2,TGTGCCATCAGTGAGTCGCGGGGGGGAGCCGAGCAGTACTTC,CAISESRGGAEQYF